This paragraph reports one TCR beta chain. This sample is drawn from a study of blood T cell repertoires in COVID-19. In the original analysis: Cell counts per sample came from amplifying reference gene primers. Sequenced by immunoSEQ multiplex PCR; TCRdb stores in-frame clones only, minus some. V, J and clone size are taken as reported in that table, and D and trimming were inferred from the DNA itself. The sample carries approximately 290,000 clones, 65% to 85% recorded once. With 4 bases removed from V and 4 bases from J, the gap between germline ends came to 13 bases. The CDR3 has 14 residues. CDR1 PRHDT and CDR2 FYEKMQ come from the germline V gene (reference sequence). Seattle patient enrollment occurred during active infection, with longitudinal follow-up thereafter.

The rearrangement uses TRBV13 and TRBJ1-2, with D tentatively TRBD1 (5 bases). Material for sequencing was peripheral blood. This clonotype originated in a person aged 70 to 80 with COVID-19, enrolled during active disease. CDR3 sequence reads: CASSSRGSPYGYTF. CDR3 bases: TGTGCCAGCAGCTCGCGGGGGAGCCCCTATGGCTACACCTTC. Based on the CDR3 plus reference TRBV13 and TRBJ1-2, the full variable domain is AAGVIQSPRHLIKEKRETATLKCYPIPRHDTVYWYQQGPGQDPQFLISFYEKMQSDKGSIPDRFSAQQFSDYHSELNMSSLELGDSALYFCASSSRGSPYGYTFGSGTRLTVV.